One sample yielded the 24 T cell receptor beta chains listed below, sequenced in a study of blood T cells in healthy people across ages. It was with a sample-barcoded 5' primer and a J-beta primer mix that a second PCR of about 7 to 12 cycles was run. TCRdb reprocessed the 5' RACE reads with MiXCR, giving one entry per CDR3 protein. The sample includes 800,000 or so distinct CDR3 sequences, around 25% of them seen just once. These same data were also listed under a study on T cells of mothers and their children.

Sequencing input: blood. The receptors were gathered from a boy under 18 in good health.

CDR3 in amino acids: CASSTGGGDTQYF. CDR3 in DNA: TGTGCCAGCAGCACGGGAGGAGGAGATACGCAGTATTTT. The chain carries TRBV7-9 and TRBJ2-3; 7 nucleotides match TRBD2. The trim removed 5 bases at V and 5 bases at J, leaving 4 bases unmatched. Germline V gene sequence: CDR1 SEHNR, CDR2 FQNEAQ (reference sequence). The CDR3 runs to 13 residues.

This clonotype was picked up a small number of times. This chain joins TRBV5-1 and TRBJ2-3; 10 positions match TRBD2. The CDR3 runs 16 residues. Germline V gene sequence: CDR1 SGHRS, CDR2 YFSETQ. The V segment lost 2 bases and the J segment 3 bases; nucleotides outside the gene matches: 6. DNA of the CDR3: TGCGCCAGCAGCTTTACTAGCGGGGTGAATACAGATACGCAGTATTTT. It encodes CASSFTSGVNTDTQYF. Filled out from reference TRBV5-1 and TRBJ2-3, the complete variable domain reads KAGVTQTPRYLIKTRGQQVTLSCSPISGHRSVSWYQQTPGQGLQFLFEYFSETQRNKGNFPGRFSGRQFSNSRSEMNVSTLELGDSALYLCASSFTSGVNTDTQYFGPGTRLTVL.

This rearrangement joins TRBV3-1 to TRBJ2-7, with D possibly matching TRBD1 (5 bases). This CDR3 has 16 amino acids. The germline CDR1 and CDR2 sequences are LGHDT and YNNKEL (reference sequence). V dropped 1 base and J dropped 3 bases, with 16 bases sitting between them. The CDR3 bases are TGTGCCAGCAGCCAAGCGGCAGGGTGGACCAACTACGAGCAGTACTTC. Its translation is CASSQAAGWTNYEQYF.

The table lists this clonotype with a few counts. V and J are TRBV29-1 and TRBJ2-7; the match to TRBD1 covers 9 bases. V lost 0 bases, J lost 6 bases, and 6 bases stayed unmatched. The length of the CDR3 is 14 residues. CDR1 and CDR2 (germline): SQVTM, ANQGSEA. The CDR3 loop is CSVEDEGTGFEQYF. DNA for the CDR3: TGCAGCGTTGAAGATGAGGGGACAGGGTTCGAGCAGTACTTC.

Here the CDR3 DNA reads TGCGCCAGCAGCTTGGCCGAAGTAGGGCAGTTCTATGGCTACACCTTC. It is translated as CASSLAEVGQFYGYTF. The chain carries TRBV5-1 and TRBJ1-2; no definite D call. Germline values: CDR1 SGHRS, CDR2 YFSETQ. The germline V and J ends were trimmed by 0 bases and 4 bases, with 16 bases remaining between them. This CDR3 region has 16 residues.

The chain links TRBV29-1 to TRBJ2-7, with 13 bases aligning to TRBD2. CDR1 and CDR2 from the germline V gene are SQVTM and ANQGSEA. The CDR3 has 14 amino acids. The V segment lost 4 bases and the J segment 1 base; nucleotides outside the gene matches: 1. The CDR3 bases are TGCAGCGTTGGGACTAGCGGGAGTTCCTACGAGCAGTACTTC. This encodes CSVGTSGSSYEQYF.

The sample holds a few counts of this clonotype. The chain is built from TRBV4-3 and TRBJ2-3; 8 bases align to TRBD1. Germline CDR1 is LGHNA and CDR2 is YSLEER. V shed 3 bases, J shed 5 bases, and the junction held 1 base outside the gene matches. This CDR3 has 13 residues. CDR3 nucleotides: TGCGCCAGCAGCCAGACAGGGGTAGATACGCAGTATTTT. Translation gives CASSQTGVDTQYF.

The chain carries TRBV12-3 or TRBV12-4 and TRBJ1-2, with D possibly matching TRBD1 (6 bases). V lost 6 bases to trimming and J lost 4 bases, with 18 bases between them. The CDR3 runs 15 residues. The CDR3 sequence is CASSPNPGHLYGYTF. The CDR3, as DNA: TGTGCCAGCAGCCCCAACCCGGGACACCTCTATGGCTACACCTTC.

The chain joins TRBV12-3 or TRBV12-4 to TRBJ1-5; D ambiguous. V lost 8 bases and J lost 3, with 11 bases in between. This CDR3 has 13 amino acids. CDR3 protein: CASSWADNQPQHF. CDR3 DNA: TGTGCCAGCTCTTGGGCAGACAATCAGCCCCAGCATTTT.

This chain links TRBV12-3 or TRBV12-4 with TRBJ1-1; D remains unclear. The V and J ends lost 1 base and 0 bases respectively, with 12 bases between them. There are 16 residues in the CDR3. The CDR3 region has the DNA TGTGCCAGCAGTTTAGAGGGTTGGGAAATGAACACTGAAGCTTTCTTT. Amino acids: CASSLEGWEMNTEAFF.

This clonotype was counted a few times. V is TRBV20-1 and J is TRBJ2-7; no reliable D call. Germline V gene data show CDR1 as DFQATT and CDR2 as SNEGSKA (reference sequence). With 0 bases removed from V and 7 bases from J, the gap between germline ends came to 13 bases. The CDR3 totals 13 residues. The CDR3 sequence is CSAREIPHVEQYF. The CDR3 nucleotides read TGCAGTGCTAGAGAGATCCCCCATGTAGAGCAGTACTTC.

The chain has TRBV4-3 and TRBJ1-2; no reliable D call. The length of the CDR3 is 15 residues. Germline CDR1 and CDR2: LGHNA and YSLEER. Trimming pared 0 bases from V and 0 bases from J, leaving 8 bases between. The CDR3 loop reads CASSQEGTANYGYTF. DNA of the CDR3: TGCGCCAGCAGCCAAGAGGGCACGGCTAACTATGGCTACACCTTC.

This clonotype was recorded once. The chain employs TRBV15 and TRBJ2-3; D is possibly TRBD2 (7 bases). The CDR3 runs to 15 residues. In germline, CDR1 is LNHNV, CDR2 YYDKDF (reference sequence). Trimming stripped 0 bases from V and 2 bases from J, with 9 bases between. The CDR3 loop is CATSREAGATDTQYF. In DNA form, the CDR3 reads TGTGCCACCAGCAGAGAGGCGGGGGCCACAGATACGCAGTATTTT.

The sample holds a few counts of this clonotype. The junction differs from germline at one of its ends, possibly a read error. DNA of the CDR3: TGTGCCAGCAGTTTAGAACCCTCGCTACGTTTT. This gives the protein CASSLEPSLRF. The genes are TRBV12-3 or TRBV12-4 and TRBJ1-3, with no clear D. This CDR3 has 11 amino acids.

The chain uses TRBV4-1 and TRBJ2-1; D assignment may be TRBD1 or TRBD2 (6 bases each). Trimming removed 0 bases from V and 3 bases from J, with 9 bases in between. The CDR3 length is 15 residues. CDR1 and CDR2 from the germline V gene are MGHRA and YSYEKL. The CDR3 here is CASSQDGGGYNEQFF. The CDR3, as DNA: TGCGCCAGCAGCCAAGATGGAGGGGGCTACAATGAGCAGTTCTTC.

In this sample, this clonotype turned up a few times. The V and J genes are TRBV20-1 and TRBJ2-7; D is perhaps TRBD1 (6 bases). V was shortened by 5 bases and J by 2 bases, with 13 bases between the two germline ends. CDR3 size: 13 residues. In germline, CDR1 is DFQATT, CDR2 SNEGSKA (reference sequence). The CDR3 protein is CSAPGDTTYEQYF. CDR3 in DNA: TGCAGTGCTCCAGGGGATACGACCTACGAGCAGTACTTC.

The CDR3 DNA follows: TGCAGTGCGGGCGAGGCGGTCGAGCAGTACTTC. This codes for CSAGEAVEQYF. The rearrangement uses TRBV20-1 and TRBJ2-5; D gene ambiguous. The J call is uncertain, as TRBJ2-7 better fits the DNA end. CDR1 DFQATT and CDR2 SNEGSKA come from the germline V gene (reference sequence). There are 11 residues in the CDR3.

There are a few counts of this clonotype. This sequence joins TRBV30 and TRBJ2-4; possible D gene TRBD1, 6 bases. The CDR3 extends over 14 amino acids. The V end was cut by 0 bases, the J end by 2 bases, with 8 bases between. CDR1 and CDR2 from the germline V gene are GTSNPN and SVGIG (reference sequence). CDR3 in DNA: TGTGCCTGGAGTGTAGGGGGTACCAAAAACATTCAGTACTTC. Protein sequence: CAWSVGGTKNIQYF.

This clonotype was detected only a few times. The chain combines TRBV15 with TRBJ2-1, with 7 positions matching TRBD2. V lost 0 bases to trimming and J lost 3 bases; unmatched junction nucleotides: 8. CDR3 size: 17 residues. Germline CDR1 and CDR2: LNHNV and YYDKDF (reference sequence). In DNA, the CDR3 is TGTGCCACCAGCAGAGATATGGGCGGGAGTCGCTACAATGAGCAGTTCTTC. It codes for CATSRDMGGSRYNEQFF.

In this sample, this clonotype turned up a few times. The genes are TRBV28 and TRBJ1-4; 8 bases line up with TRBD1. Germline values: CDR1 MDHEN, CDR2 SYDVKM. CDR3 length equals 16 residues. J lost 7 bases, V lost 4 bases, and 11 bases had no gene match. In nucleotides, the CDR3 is TGTGCCAGCAGTTCCCCTATCGGACAGGGTGTTGAAAAACTGTTTTTT. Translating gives CASSSPIGQGVEKLFF.

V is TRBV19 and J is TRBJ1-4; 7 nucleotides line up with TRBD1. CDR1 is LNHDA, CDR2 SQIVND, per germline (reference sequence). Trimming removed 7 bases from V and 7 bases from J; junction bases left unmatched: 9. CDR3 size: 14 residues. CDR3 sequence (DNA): TGTGCCAGTACTCCGACAGGGATATCTGAAAAACTGTTTTTT. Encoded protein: CASTPTGISEKLFF. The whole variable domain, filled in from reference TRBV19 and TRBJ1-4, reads DGGITQSPKYLFRKEGQNVTLSCEQNLNHDAMYWYRQDPGQGLRLIYYSQIVNDFQKGDIAEGYSVSREKKESFPLTVTSAQKNPTAFYLCASTPTGISEKLFFGSGTQLSVL.

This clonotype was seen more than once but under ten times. The CDR3 protein is CSASSRAHEQYF. The CDR3 nucleotides read TGCAGTGCTAGTTCCAGGGCGCACGAGCAGTACTTC. This chain uses TRBV20-1 with TRBJ2-7, with D possibly matching TRBD1 (5 bases). The germline CDR1 and CDR2 sequences are DFQATT and SNEGSKA (reference sequence). The length of the CDR3 is 12 residues. V was pared by 3 bases and J by 5 bases, with 11 bases between.

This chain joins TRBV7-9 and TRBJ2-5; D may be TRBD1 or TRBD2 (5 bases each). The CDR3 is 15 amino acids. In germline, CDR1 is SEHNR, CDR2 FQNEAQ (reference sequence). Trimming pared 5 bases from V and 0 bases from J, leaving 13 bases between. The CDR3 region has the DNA TGTGCCAGCAGCGACCGGGACGCTAACCAAGAGACCCAGTACTTC. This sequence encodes CASSDRDANQETQYF.

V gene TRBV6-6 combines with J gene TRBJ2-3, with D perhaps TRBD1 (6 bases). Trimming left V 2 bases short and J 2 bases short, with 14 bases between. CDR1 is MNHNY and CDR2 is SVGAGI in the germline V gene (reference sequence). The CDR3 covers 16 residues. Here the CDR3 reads CASSYHRVSVTDTQYF. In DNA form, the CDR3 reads TGTGCCAGCAGTTACCACAGGGTTTCCGTCACAGATACGCAGTATTTT.